The 5 T cell receptor beta chains below all came from one sample that was sequenced in a study of cytomegalovirus exposure and HLA in healthy donors. Amplification used 60 Vbeta primers and 13 Jbeta primers. TCRdb keeps only in-frame clones here, not all; method: immunoSEQ multiplex PCR. The data show some 190,000 clones, approximately 80% seen once. The source material was PBMCs. Receptors were obtained from a girl aged 5-17 years in good health and CMV-seropositive.

This clone came up a few times. The chain combines TRBV13 with TRBJ2-1; D gene ambiguous. The CDR3 runs to 13 residues. Deletions cut 5 bases from V and 6 bases from J, with 11 bases between. Germline assignment: CDR1 PRHDT and CDR2 FYEKMQ (reference sequence). CDR3 DNA sequence: TGTGCCAGCAGCCTTCAACCGGGCAATGAGCAGTTCTTC. This gives the protein CASSLQPGNEQFF.

The chain has TRBV4-1 and TRBJ2-7; 9 nucleotides agree with TRBD2. Germline CDR1 reads MGHRA; CDR2 reads YSYEKL. This CDR3 region has 18 residues. The trim removed 1 base at V and 3 bases at J, leaving 13 bases unmatched. CDR3 coding DNA: TGCGCCAGCAGCCAAGTAGGGGGTAGCGGGAGAGTTGGCTACGAGCAGTACTTC. This gives the protein CASSQVGGSGRVGYEQYF.

J is TRBJ2-1 and V is TRBV4-3; perhaps TRBD2 as D (5 bases). The CDR3 covers 13 residues. Deletions cut 1 base from V and 8 bases from J, with 9 bases between. Looked up from germline, CDR1 is LGHNA and CDR2 is YSLEER. As DNA, the CDR3 is TGCGCCAGCAGCCAAGGAGGAGGAGATGAGCAGTTCTTC. This encodes CASSQGGGDEQFF.

This clone was picked up one time. The chain joins TRBV5-4 to TRBJ1-2; 9 bases align to TRBD1. CDR1 is SGHNT, CDR2 YYREEE, per germline (reference sequence). The CDR3 is made up of 14 amino acids. V dropped 3 bases and J dropped 1; count of bases not matched to a gene: 1. This CDR3 reads CASSWTGVNYGYTF. The CDR3 DNA reads as TGTGCCAGCAGCTGGACAGGGGTTAACTATGGCTACACCTTC.

The rearrangement uses TRBV5-5 and TRBJ2-1; D is possibly TRBD2 (6 bases). The CDR3 consists of 15 residues. Trimming left V 4 bases short and J 8 bases short, with 19 bases between. Germline assignment: CDR1 SGHKS and CDR2 YYEKEE (reference sequence). CDR3 coding DNA: TGTGCCAGCAGCCTAACGGGACTCCGTTACGATGAGCAGTTCTTC. It encodes CASSLTGLRYDEQFF.